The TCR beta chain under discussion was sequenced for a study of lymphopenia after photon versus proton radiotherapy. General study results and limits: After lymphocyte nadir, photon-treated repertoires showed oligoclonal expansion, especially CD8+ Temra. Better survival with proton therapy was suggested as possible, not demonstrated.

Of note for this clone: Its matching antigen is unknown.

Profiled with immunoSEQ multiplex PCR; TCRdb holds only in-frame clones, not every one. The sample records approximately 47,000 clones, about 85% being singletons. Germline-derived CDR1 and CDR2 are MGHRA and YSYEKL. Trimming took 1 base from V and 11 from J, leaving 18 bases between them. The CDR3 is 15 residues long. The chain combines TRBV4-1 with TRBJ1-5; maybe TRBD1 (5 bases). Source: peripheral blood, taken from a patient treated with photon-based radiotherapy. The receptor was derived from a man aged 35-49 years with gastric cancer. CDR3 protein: CASSQGLDSRGAQHF. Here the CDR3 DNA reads TGCGCCAGCAGCCAAGGTTTGGACTCCCGGGGGGCCCAGCATTTT.